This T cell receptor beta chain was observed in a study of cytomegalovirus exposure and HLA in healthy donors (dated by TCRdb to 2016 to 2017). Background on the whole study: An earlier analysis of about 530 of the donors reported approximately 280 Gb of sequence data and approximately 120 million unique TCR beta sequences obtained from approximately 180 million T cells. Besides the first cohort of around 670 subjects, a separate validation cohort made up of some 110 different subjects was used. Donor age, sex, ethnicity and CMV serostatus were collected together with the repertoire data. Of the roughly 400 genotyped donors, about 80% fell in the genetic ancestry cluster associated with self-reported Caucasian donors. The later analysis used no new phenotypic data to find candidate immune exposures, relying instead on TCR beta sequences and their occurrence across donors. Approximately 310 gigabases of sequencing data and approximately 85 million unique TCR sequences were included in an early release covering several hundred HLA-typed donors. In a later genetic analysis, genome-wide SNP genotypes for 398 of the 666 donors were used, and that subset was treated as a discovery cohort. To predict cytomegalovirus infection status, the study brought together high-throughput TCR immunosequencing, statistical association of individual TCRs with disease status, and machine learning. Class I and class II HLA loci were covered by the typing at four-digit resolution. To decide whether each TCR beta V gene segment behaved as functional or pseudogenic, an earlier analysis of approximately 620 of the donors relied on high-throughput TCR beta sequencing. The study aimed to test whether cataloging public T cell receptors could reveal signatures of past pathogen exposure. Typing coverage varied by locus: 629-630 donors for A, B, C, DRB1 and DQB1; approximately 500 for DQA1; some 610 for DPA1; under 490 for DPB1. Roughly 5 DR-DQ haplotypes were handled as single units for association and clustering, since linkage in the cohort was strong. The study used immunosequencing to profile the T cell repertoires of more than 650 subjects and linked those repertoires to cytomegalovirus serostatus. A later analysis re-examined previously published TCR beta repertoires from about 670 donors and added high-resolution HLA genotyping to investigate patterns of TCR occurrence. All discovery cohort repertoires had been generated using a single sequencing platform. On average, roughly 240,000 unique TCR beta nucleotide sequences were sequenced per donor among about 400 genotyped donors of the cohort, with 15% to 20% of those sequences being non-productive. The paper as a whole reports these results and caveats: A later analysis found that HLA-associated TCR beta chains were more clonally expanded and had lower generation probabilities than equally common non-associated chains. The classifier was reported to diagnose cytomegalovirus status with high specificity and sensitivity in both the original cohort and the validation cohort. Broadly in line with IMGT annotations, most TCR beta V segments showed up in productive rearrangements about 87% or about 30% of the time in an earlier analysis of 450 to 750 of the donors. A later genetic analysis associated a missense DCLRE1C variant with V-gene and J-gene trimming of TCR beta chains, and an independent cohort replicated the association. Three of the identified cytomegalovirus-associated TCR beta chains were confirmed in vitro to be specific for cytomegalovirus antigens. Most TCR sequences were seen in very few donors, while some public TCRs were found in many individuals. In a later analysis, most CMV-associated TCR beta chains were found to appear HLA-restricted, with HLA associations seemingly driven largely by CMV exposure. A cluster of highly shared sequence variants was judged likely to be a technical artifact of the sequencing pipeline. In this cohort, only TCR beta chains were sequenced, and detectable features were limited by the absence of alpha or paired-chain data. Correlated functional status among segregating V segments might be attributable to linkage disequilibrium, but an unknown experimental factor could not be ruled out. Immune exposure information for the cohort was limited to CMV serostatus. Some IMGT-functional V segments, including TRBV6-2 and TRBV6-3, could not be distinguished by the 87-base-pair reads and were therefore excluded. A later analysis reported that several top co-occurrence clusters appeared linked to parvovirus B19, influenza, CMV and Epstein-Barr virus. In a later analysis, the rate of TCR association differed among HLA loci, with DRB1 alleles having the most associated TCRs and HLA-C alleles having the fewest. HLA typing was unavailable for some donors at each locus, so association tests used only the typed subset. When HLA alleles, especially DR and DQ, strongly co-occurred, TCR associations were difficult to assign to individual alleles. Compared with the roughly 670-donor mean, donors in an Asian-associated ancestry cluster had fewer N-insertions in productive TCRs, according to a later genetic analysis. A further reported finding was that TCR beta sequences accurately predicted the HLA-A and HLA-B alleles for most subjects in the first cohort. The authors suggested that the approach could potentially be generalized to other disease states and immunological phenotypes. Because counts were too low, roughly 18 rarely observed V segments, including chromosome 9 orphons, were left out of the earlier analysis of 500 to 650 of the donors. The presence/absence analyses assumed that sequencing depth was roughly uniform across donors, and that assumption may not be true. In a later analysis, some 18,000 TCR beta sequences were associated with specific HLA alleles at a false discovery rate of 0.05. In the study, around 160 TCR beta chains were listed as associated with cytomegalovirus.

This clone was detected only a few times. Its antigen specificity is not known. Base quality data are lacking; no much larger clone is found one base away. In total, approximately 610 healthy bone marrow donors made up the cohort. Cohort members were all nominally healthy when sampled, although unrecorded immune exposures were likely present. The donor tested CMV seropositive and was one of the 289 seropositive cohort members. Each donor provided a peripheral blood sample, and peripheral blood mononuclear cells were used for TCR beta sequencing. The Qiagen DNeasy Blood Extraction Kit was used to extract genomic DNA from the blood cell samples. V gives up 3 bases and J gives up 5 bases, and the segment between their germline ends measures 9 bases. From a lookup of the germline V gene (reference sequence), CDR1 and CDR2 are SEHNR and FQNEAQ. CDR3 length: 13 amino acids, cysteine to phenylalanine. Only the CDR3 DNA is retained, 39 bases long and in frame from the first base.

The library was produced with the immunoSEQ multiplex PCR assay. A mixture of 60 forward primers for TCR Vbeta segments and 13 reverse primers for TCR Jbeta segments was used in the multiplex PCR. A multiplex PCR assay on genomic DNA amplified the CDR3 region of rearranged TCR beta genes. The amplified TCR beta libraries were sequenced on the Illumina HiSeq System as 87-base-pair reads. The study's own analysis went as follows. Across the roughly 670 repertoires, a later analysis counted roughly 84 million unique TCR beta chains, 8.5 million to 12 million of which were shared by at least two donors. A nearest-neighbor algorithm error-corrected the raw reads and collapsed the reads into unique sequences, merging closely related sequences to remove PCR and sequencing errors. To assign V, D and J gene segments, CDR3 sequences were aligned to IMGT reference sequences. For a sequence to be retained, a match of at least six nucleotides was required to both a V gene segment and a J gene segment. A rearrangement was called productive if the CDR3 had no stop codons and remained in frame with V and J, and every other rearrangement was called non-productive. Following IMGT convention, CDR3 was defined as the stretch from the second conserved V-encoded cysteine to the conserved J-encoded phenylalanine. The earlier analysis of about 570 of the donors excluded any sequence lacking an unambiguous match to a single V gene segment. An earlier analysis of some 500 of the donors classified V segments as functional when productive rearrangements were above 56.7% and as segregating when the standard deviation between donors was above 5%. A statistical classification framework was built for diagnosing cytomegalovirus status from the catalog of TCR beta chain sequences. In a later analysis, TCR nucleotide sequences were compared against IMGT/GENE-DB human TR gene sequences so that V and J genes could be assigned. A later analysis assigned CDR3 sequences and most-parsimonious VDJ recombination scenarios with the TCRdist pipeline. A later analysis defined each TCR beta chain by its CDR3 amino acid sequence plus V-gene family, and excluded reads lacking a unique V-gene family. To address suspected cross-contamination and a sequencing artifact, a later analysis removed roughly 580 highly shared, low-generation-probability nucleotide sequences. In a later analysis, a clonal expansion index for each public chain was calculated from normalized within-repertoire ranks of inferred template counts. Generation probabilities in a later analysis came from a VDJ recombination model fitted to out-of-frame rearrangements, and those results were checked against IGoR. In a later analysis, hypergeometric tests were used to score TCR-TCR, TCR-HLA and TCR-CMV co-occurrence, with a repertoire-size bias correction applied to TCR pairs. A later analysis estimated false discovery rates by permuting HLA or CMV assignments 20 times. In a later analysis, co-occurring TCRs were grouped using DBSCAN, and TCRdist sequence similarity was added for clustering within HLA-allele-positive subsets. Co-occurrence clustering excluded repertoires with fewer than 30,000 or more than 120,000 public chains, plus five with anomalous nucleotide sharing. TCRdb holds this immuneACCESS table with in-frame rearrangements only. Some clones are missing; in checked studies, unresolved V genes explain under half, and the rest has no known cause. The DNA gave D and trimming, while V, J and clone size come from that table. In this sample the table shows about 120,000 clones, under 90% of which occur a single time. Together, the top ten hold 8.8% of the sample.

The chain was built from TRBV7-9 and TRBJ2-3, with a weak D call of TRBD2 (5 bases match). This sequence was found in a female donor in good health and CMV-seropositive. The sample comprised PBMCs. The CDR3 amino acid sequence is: CASSFGGVDTQYF. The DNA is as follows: TGTGCCAGCAGCTTTGGAGGAGTAGATACGCAGTATTTT.